This T cell receptor (beta chain) originates from a study of T cells in Graves' hyperthyroidism and ophthalmopathy. At the level of the study: Peripheral blood was obtained at initial diagnosis, preceding any treatment. Findings and caveats of the study: The model forecast ophthalmopathy, anticipating it by a median about 6.5 months before onset.

This clonotype showed up many times. The antigen is undetermined. Amplification of TCR beta CDR3 regions was performed using RNA transcripts as template. Primed by the HTBI set, a first-round RT-PCR was run on the TCR CDR3. TCRdb ran MiXCR on the multiplex PCR reads and lists one entry per CDR3 protein. The sample has about 690,000 distinct CDR3 sequences, roughly 17% seen once. Sequenced input: blood. This TCR derives from a man aged 50 to 59 with Graves' hyperthyroidism.

The CDR3 bases are TGTGCCAGCAGCCCTACTAGCGCCCGGTACGAGCAGTACTTC. Translation: CASSPTSARYEQYF. This chain uses TRBV27 with TRBJ2-7; 7 nucleotides line up with TRBD2. Per germline, CDR1 MNHEY and CDR2 SMNVEV (reference sequence). The CDR3 is made up of 14 amino acids. The trim removed 6 bases at V and 4 bases at J, leaving 9 bases unmatched.